The 32 T cell receptor beta chains reported below all come from one sample, sequenced in a study of Tregs in tolerant kidney transplant recipients. The method was immunoSEQ multiplex PCR; TCRdb's version includes in-frame clones alone and lacks a portion of them. The data contain 15,000 to 18,000 clones, roughly 92% of them singletons. The sample consisted of CD8+ T cells from blood. Receptors were obtained from a human donor in good health.

The V and J genes are TRBV11-3 and TRBJ2-1, with 10 bases identical to TRBD2. This CDR3 comprises 16 residues. CDR1 is SGHNT, CDR2 YENEEA, per germline. J lost 4 bases, V lost 5 bases, and 8 bases had no gene match. The CDR3 region is CASSPGLAENYNEQFF. CDR3 sequence (DNA): TGTGCCAGCAGCCCAGGACTAGCGGAGAATTACAATGAGCAGTTCTTC.

This chain connects TRBV6-4 to TRBJ1-1; 7 bases map to TRBD1. V lost 2 bases, J lost 8 bases, and 5 bases stayed unmatched. Germline V gene data show CDR1 as MRHNA and CDR2 as SNTAGT. The CDR3 runs to 13 residues. The CDR3 region has the DNA TGTGCCAGCAGTGACGGGGACAGAACCGAAGCTTTCTTT. This encodes CASSDGDRTEAFF.

The V and J genes are TRBV9 and TRBJ2-7, with a possible D match to TRBD2 (6 bases). The CDR3 extends over 12 amino acids. The V gene's germline CDR1 is SGDLS and CDR2 YYNGEE. V shed 3 bases and J shed 4 bases, with 8 bases lying between them. CDR3 loop: CASSGGGYEQYF. In DNA, the CDR3 is TGTGCCAGCAGCGGTGGAGGGTACGAGCAGTACTTC.

The sample holds one count of this clone. The chain uses TRBV4-1 and TRBJ1-4, with 8 bases identical to TRBD1. V shed 2 bases and J 12 bases; nucleotides not matched to a gene: 17. The V gene's germline CDR1 is MGHRA and CDR2 YSYEKL. There are 17 residues in the CDR3. As DNA, the CDR3 is TGCGCCAGCAGCCAACCCCCCGGGGACAGGCCCGGGGATGAACTGTTTTTT. Translating it yields CASSQPPGDRPGDELFF.

The chain is built from TRBV30 and TRBJ2-5; TRBD2 matches 12 bases. Trimming at V came to 7 bases and at J to 4 bases, leaving 7 bases not matched to a gene. The CDR3 spans 14 residues. Per the germline V gene, CDR1 is GTSNPN and CDR2 is SVGIG (reference sequence). The CDR3 nucleotides read TGTGCCTTCTCACTAGCGGGGGGACCAGAGACCCAGTACTTC. It encodes CAFSLAGGPETQYF.

This clone was seen just once. The V gene is TRBV2, the J gene TRBJ1-1; weak D call: TRBD1 (5 bases). CDR1 SNHLY and CDR2 FYNNEI come from the germline V gene. Trimming removed 2 bases from V and 4 bases from J, with 20 bases in between. This CDR3 spans 17 amino acids. CDR3 in DNA: TGTGCCAGCAGTGAAAAGGGGCTTACCGGGGGGTTCACTGAAGCTTTCTTT. Translating it yields CASSEKGLTGGFTEAFF.

This rearrangement joins TRBV7-2 to TRBJ2-7, with D tentatively TRBD2 (6 bases). The germline V and J ends were trimmed by 7 bases and 2 bases, with 18 bases remaining between them. Germline CDR1 SGHTA, CDR2 FQGNSA. This CDR3 has 15 amino acids. The CDR3 here is CASTLHVGGTYEQYF. The CDR3 coding sequence is TGTGCCAGCACCCTTCACGTGGGAGGTACCTACGAGCAGTACTTC.

The J gene is TRBJ2-7, the V gene TRBV9; D is unresolved. The CDR3 has 13 amino acids. The V end lost 0 bases, the J end lost 6 bases, and 10 bases lay between the germline ends. From germline, CDR1 is SGDLS and CDR2 YYNGEE. This CDR3 is CASSVGSGSEQYF. The CDR3 DNA reads TGTGCCAGCAGCGTAGGGTCTGGATCCGAGCAGTACTTC.

V gene TRBV27 combines with J gene TRBJ2-3, with TRBD2 matching 8 bases. Losses at the gene ends were 0 bases for V and 2 bases for J; bases not matched to a gene: 10. Germline CDR1 reads MNHEY; CDR2 reads SMNVEV (reference sequence). CDR3 size: 18 residues. CDR3 in DNA: TGTGCCAGCAGTTTATCGAGCGGGACTAGACGACCCACAGATACGCAGTATTTT. Translation gives CASSLSSGTRRPTDTQYF.

The CDR3 nucleotides read TGTGCCAGCACTAACCCAGGGGCTGGAAACACCATATATTTT. Its protein is CASTNPGAGNTIYF. The chain recombines TRBV7-2 with TRBJ1-3; tentatively, D is TRBD1 (6 bases). The CDR3 covers 14 residues. V shed 7 bases and J shed 2 bases, with 12 bases lying between them. The germline CDR1 and CDR2 sequences are SGHTA and FQGNSA.

The genes are TRBV29-1 and TRBJ2-3; D possibly corresponds to TRBD1 (5 bases). The germline V and J ends were trimmed by 3 bases and 2 bases, with 12 bases remaining between them. The CDR3 is 14 residues long. In germline, CDR1 is SQVTM, CDR2 ANQGSEA. The CDR3 region has the DNA TGCAGCGTTGAGGGTAGGGGCATCACAGATACGCAGTATTTT. This codes for CSVEGRGITDTQYF.

This sequence joins TRBV7-3 and TRBJ2-1; 7 bases are a match to TRBD2. The CDR3 loop spans 15 amino acids. V was clipped by 0 bases and J by 2 bases; unmatched bases: 1. Germline values: CDR1 SGHTA, CDR2 FQGTGA. This CDR3 is CASSLTSGAYNEQFF. The DNA of the CDR3 is TGTGCCAGCAGCTTAACAAGCGGGGCCTACAATGAGCAGTTCTTC.

This clone was counted a single time. CDR3 region: CASSLGRGSGKNIQYF. DNA for the CDR3: TGTGCCAGCAGCTTAGGGCGCGGGTCGGGTAAAAACATTCAGTACTTC. The chain employs TRBV13 and TRBJ2-4, with TRBD2 as a possible D gene (5 bases). V was cut by 0 bases and J by 4 bases, with 13 bases left in between. Germline CDR1 PRHDT, CDR2 FYEKMQ (reference sequence). The CDR3 extends over 16 amino acids.

This chain links TRBV23-1 with TRBJ2-7; D possibly uses TRBD1 or TRBD2 (5 bases each). TRBV23-1 is marked as an open reading frame, function uncertain. Between the trimmed V and J ends, which lost 4 bases and 0 bases, there was a span of 16 bases. The CDR3 covers 16 residues. The CDR3 coding sequence is TGCGCCAGCAGTCGCCTCCCCCGGGACGGCTCCTACGAGCAGTACTTC. The encoded protein is CASSRLPRDGSYEQYF.

V usage is TRBV5-1 and J usage is TRBJ2-1; the D is unclear. This CDR3 has 18 amino acids. Between the trimmed V and J ends, which lost 4 bases and 0 bases, there was a span of 20 bases. Germline loops: CDR1 SGHRS, CDR2 YFSETQ. Written as DNA, the CDR3 is TGCGCCAGCAGCCCCCGGACGGCCCCCCCAAGCTCCTACAATGAGCAGTTCTTC. This encodes CASSPRTAPPSSYNEQFF.

This clone has only a few counts. The V and J genes are TRBV5-1 and TRBJ2-3; D is possibly TRBD2 (6 bases). With 0 bases removed from V and 3 bases from J, the gap between germline ends came to 14 bases. The CDR3 is 16 amino acids. Germline CDR1 reads SGHRS; CDR2 reads YFSETQ. CDR3 DNA: TGCGCCAGCAGCTTGGGAGCGGGCCAGAAGACAGATACGCAGTATTTT. Residues: CASSLGAGQKTDTQYF.

This clone has only one observation. Here the CDR3 DNA reads TGTGCCAGCAGCCCCAGACAGGCTAGGAGATATGGCTACACCTTC. It specifies CASSPRQARRYGYTF. V gene TRBV6-5 combines with J gene TRBJ1-2; tentatively, D is TRBD1 (6 bases). Germline CDR1 and CDR2: MNHEY and SVGAGI. V gave up 6 bases and J gave up 5 bases, with 19 bases separating them. The length of the CDR3 is 15 residues.

The chain is built from TRBV5-4 and TRBJ1-1, with 9 bases that match TRBD1. Germline V gives CDR1 SGHNT, CDR2 YYREEE (reference sequence). The ends lost 4 bases at V and 6 bases at J; junction bases unmatched: 7. CDR3 size: 14 residues. This CDR3 reads CASSATGTGPEAFF. The CDR3 DNA sequence: TGTGCCAGCAGCGCGACCGGGACAGGGCCTGAAGCTTTCTTT.

The chain recombines TRBV29-1 with TRBJ2-7; D may correspond to TRBD1 or TRBD2 (7 bases each). The CDR3 loop spans 13 amino acids. V dropped 6 bases and J dropped 3 bases, with 15 bases sitting between them. Germline lookup yields CDR1 SQVTM and CDR2 ANQGSEA. For the CDR3, the DNA is TGCAGCGTAGAAACAGGGGAGGGCTACGAGCAGTACTTC. Amino acid sequence: CSVETGEGYEQYF.

The rearrangement uses TRBV14 and TRBJ2-7; 7 positions match TRBD2. From germline, CDR1 is SGHDN and CDR2 FVKESK. V lost 5 bases and J lost 3; bases outside the gene matches: 13. The CDR3 is 16 residues long. The CDR3 DNA sequence: TGTGCCAGCAGCTCCTGGGGGGGAAGAGACTACTACGAGCAGTACTTC. Its protein product is CASSSWGGRDYYEQYF.

The chain joins TRBV18 to TRBJ2-7; tentatively, D is TRBD1 (5 bases). Germline V lookup: CDR1 KGHSH, CDR2 LQKENI. The CDR3 runs to 15 residues. Trimming stripped 2 bases from V and 3 bases from J, with 14 bases between. The CDR3 coding sequence is TGTGCCAGCTCACCAAAGGCAGGGAAGGTCTACGAGCAGTACTTC. Translating gives CASSPKAGKVYEQYF.

J is TRBJ2-7 and V is TRBV10-3, with a tentative D call TRBD1 (5 bases). V gave up 2 bases and J gave up 6 bases, with 8 bases separating them. CDR1 is ENHRY and CDR2 is SYGVKD in the germline V gene. The length of the CDR3 is 12 residues. In nucleotides, the CDR3 is TGTGCCATCAGTGAGGGGGCGCGCGAGCAGTACTTC. Its translation is CAISEGAREQYF.

V gene TRBV6-4 combines with J gene TRBJ1-1; 8 bases match TRBD1. Trimming removed 6 bases from V and 0 bases from J; junction bases left unmatched: 3. CDR3 length equals 14 residues. CDR1 and CDR2 from the germline V gene are MRHNA and SNTAGT. The CDR3 reads CASRAGGLNTEAFF. CDR3 bases: TGTGCCAGCAGGGCAGGGGGCCTGAACACTGAAGCTTTCTTT.

The chain recombines TRBV23-1 with TRBJ1-1; D gene uncertain. TRBV23-1 is given ORF status, its function remaining uncertain. The V end was cut by 4 bases, the J end by 3 bases, with 18 bases between. The CDR3 extends over 16 amino acids. CDR3 in amino acids: CASSLLGPQLYTEAFF. The CDR3 DNA follows: TGCGCCAGCAGTCTGCTAGGGCCACAACTTTACACTGAAGCTTTCTTT.

This clone is large in the sample. The chain employs TRBV7-6 and TRBJ2-2; 9 bases align to TRBD1. The CDR3 length is 17 residues. CDR1 is SGHVS and CDR2 is FNYEAQ in the germline V gene. After removal of 5 bases from V and 4 bases from J, the junction contained 11 bases not matched to a gene. CDR3 sequence reads: CASSPYLTGGITGELFF. CDR3 nucleotide sequence: TGTGCCAGCAGCCCTTATCTGACAGGGGGAATCACCGGGGAGCTGTTTTTT.

The chain uses TRBV19 and TRBJ2-1, with 11 bases aligning to TRBD2. The trim removed 10 bases at V and 10 bases at J, leaving 12 bases unmatched. This CDR3 contains 14 residues. The germline gives CDR1 LNHDA, CDR2 SQIVND (reference sequence). The CDR3 DNA follows: TGTGCCACACTAGCGGGAGTGAATGTAGAAGAGCAGTTCTTC. Residues: CATLAGVNVEEQFF.

The chain is built from TRBV15 and TRBJ1-4; D is unclear. Germline lookup yields CDR1 LNHNV and CDR2 YYDKDF (reference sequence). The length of the CDR3 is 20 residues. The V end lost 1 base, the J end lost 3 bases, and 24 bases lay between the germline ends. The CDR3 DNA reads as TGTGCCACCAGCAGAGTGCGTCTTAACAAATACTTAGGTTCTAATGAAAAACTGTTTTTT. This codes for CATSRVRLNKYLGSNEKLFF.

This clone is a singleton in its sample. The V gene is TRBV6-5, the J gene TRBJ1-1, with D hard to call. Germline CDR1 reads MNHEY; CDR2 reads SVGAGI. V dropped 6 bases and J dropped 2 bases, with 10 bases sitting between them. The CDR3 extends over 13 amino acids. CDR3: CASSPGANTEAFF. CDR3 coding DNA: TGTGCCAGCAGCCCCGGCGCCAACACTGAAGCTTTCTTT.

The chain uses TRBV2 and TRBJ1-2; D uncertain. The CDR3 is made up of 14 amino acids. Trimming removed 10 bases from V and 6 bases from J, with 21 bases in between. CDR1 is SNHLY and CDR2 is FYNNEI in the germline V gene. The chain's CDR3 is CANQIWITVNGYTF. CDR3 sequence (DNA): TGTGCCAACCAAATTTGGATTACTGTAAATGGCTACACCTTC.

This chain uses TRBV4-2 with TRBJ1-1; D unclear. Germline values: CDR1 LGHNA, CDR2 YNFKEQ. The ends were cut back, 0 bases at V and 4 bases at J, with 9 bases in the middle. This CDR3 spans 14 amino acids. The CDR3 DNA sequence: TGTGCCAGCAGCCAAGAGGGCCCGGGCACTGAAGCTTTCTTT. This encodes CASSQEGPGTEAFF.

V usage is TRBV10-3 and J usage is TRBJ2-1, with a weak D call TRBD1 (6 bases). Germline CDR1 ENHRY, CDR2 SYGVKD. The CDR3 has 10 residues. Trimming shortened V by 10 bases and J by 7 bases, and 8 bases separated the two germline ends. Written as DNA, the CDR3 is TGTGCCAGGACAGCGAATGAGCAGTTCTTC. Protein product: CARTANEQFF.

J is TRBJ2-5 and V is TRBV7-8; 7 nucleotides line up with TRBD1. With V trimmed by 3 bases and J by 7 bases, 8 bases remained unmatched. The CDR3 runs to 14 residues. Germline loops: CDR1 SGHVS, CDR2 FQNEAQ. CDR3 protein: CASSFEGAGGTQYF. Written as DNA, the CDR3 is TGTGCCAGCAGCTTCGAGGGGGCTGGCGGGACCCAGTACTTC.